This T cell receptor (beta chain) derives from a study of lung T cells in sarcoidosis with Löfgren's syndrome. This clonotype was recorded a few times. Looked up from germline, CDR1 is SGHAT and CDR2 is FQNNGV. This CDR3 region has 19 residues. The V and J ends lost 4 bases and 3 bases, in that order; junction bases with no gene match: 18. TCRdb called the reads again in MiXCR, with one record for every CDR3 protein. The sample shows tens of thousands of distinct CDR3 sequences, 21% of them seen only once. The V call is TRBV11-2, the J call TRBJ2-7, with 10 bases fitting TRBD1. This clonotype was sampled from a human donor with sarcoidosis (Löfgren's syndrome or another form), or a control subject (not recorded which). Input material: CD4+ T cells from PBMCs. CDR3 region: CASSSPGQGKRGERYEQYF. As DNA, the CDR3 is TGTGCCAGCAGCTCACCGGGACAGGGGAAGCGGGGCGAGCGCTACGAGCAGTACTTC.